A single sample gave rise to the 8 T cell receptor beta chains below, sequenced in a study of T cell repertoires in aging, cancer and after chemotherapy. A mixed TRB-A/B primer pool amplified rearranged TRB by multiplex touch-down PCR. TCRdb analysed the multiplex PCR reads with MiXCR anew, one entry per CDR3 protein. The repertoire holds under 2,500 distinct CDR3 sequences, around 24% seen once, with roughly 8.8% in the top ten. Peripheral blood genomic DNA, not sorted cells or RNA, was the template. Sample: blood. Every receptor here comes from a human donor with a solid tumor.

This clonotype has a handful of counts. The chain employs TRBV6-4 and TRBJ2-1, with TRBD2 matching 11 bases. The V and J ends lost 2 bases and 12 bases, in that order; junction bases with no gene match: 9. The CDR3 consists of 15 residues. Germline assignment: CDR1 MRHNA and CDR2 SNTAGT. The CDR3 protein is CASSDNSGGADRQFF. CDR3 in DNA: TGTGCCAGCAGTGACAATAGCGGGGGGGCGGATCGGCAGTTCTTC.

The chain links TRBV6-5 to TRBJ2-7, with TRBD1 matching over 8 bases. Germline CDR1 reads MNHEY; CDR2 reads SVGAGI. The CDR3 loop spans 16 amino acids. The V and J ends lost 6 bases and 7 bases, in that order; junction bases with no gene match: 17. This chain's CDR3 is CASRTSRQGAWKEQYF. The CDR3 DNA reads as TGTGCCAGCAGGACCAGTCGGCAGGGGGCGTGGAAGGAGCAGTACTTC.

By sample share, this clonotype is large. The chain combines TRBV27 with TRBJ2-6; D gene ambiguous. Deletions cut 3 bases from V and 2 bases from J, with 5 bases between. Germline CDR1 and CDR2: MNHEY and SMNVEV (reference sequence). This CDR3 has 14 residues. CDR3 residues: CASSLSAGANVLTF. Here the CDR3 DNA reads TGTGCCAGCAGTTTGTCAGCTGGGGCCAACGTCCTGACTTTC.

The chain joins TRBV28 to TRBJ1-5; TRBD1 matches at 8 bases. Germline V lookup: CDR1 MDHEN, CDR2 SYDVKM. The CDR3 length is 16 residues. J lost 2 bases, V lost 5 bases, and 8 bases had no gene match. CDR3 sequence reads: CASSPTQGGGNQPQHF. DNA for the CDR3: TGTGCCAGCAGTCCTACACAGGGGGGAGGCAATCAGCCCCAGCATTTT.

This clonotype was recorded a few times. The rearrangement uses TRBV6-1 and TRBJ2-2; either TRBD1 or TRBD2 may supply D (6 bases each). The V end was cut by 10 bases, the J end by 3 bases, with 15 bases between. CDR1 and CDR2 (germline): MNHNS, SASEGT. This CDR3 region has 14 residues. CDR3 in DNA: TGTGCCACCTCGGAGGGGGGCGACACCGGGGAGCTGTTTTTT. Amino acids: CATSEGGDTGELFF.

The rearrangement links TRBV5-1 to TRBJ1-2; 7 nucleotides match TRBD1. The V gene's germline CDR1 is SGHRS and CDR2 YFSETQ. V trimming: 1 base; J trimming: 8 bases; junction bases outside the gene matches: 11. CDR3 length: 15 residues. In DNA form, the CDR3 reads TGCGCCAGCAGCTTGTTATCAGGGGGAGGTAGCGGCTACACCTTC. Translation gives CASSLLSGGGSGYTF.

The J gene is TRBJ2-1, the V gene TRBV14; a possible D gene is TRBD1 (6 bases). Per germline, CDR1 SGHDN and CDR2 FVKESK. The CDR3 has 16 residues. Trimming left V 2 bases short and J 6 bases short, with 17 bases between. This CDR3 is CASSQIRGQSLNEQFF. The CDR3 DNA reads TGTGCCAGCAGCCAAATTCGGGGACAAAGCCTCAATGAGCAGTTCTTC.

The chain joins TRBV6-5 to TRBJ1-4; D perhaps matches TRBD1 (5 bases). The CDR3 is made up of 14 amino acids. Trimming shortened V by 5 bases and J by 2 bases, and 9 bases separated the two germline ends. Germline CDR1 MNHEY, CDR2 SVGAGI. CDR3 in DNA: TGTGCCAGCAGTCGGGGGGTCACTAATGAAAAACTGTTTTTT. Translating gives CASSRGVTNEKLFF.